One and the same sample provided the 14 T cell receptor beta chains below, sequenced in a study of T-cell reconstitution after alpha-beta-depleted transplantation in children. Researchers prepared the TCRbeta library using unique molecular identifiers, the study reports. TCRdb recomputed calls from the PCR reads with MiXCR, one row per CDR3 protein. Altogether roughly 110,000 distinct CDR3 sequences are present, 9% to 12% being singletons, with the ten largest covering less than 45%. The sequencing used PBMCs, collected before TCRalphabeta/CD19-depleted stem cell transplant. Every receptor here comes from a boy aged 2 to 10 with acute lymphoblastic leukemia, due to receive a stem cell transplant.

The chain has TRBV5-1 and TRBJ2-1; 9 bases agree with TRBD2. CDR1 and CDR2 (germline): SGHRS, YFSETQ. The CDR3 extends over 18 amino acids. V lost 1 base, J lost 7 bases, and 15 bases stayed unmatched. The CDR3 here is CASSLPKTGTSLGNEQFF. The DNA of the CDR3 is TGCGCCAGCAGCTTGCCTAAAACGGGGACTAGCCTAGGTAATGAGCAGTTCTTC.

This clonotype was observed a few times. The CDR3 is CSASAGAGGTDTQYF. The CDR3 DNA sequence: TGCAGCGCAAGCGCAGGGGCGGGAGGCACAGATACGCAGTATTTT. The chain carries TRBV29-1 and TRBJ2-3; D might be TRBD2 (7 bases). The CDR3 length is 15 residues. Trimming removed 7 bases at V and 1 base at J, with 18 bases between. CDR1 SQVTM and CDR2 ANQGSEA come from the germline V gene.

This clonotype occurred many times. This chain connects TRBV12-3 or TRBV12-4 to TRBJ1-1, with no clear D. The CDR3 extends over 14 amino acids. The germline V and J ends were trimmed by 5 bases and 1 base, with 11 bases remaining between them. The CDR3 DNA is TGTGCCAGCAGTCCCCTCCGGGAGAACACTGAAGCTTTCTTT. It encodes CASSPLRENTEAFF.

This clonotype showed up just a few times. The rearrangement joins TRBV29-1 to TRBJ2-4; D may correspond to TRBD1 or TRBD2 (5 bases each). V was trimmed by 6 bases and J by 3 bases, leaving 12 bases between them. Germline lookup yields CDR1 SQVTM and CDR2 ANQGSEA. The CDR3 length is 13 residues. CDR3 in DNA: TGCAGCGTCTCAACTAGGGGCAAAAACATTCAGTACTTC. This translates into CSVSTRGKNIQYF.

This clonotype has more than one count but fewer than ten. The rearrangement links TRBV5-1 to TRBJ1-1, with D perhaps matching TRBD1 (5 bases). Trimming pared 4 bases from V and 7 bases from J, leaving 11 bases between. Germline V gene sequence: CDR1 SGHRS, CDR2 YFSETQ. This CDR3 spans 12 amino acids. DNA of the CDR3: TGCGCCAGCAGCCAAGGGGCGGATGAAGCTTTCTTT. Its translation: CASSQGADEAFF.

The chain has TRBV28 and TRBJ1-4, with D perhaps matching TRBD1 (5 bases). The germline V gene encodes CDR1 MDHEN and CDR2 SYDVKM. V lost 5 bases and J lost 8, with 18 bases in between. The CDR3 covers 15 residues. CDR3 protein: CASSPHFGGSEKLFF. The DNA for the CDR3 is TGTGCCAGCAGTCCGCACTTTGGGGGGAGCGAAAAACTGTTTTTT.

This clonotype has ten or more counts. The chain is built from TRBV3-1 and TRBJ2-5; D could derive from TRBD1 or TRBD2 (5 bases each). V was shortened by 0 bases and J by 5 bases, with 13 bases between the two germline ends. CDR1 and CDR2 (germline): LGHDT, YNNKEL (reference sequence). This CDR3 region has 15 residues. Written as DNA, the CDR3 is TGTGCCAGCAGCCAAGATCCGGGACCGGCGGAGACCCAGTACTTC. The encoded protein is CASSQDPGPAETQYF.

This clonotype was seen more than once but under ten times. The CDR3 sequence: CASSLVGYGYTF. The CDR3 nucleotides read TGCGCCAGCAGCTTGGTAGGATATGGCTACACCTTC. The chain uses TRBV5-1 and TRBJ1-2; no clear D. There are 12 residues in the CDR3. Germline-derived CDR1 and CDR2 are SGHRS and YFSETQ. Between the trimmed V and J ends, which lost 0 bases and 5 bases, there was a span of 5 bases.

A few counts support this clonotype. CDR3 DNA sequence: TGTGCCAGCGTAGCGGGATTCCGGAACGGTGAGCAGTTCTTC. It translates to CASVAGFRNGEQFF. This chain uses TRBV6-2 or TRBV6-3 with TRBJ2-1, with 8 bases that match TRBD2. V shed 8 bases and J 9 bases; nucleotides not matched to a gene: 12. In germline, CDR1 is MNHEY, CDR2 SVGEGT. The CDR3 length is 14 residues.

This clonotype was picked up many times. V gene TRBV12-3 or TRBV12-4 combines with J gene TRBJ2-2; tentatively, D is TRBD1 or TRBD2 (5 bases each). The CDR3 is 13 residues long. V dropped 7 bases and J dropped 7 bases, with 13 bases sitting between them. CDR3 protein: CASIGWGIGELFF. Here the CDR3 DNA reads TGTGCCAGCATCGGTTGGGGGATCGGGGAGCTGTTTTTT.

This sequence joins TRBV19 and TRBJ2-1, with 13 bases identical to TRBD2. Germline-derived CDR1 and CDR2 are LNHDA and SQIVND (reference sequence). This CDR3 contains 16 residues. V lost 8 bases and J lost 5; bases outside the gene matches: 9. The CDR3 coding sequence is TGTGCCAGTCGGCCCCGACTAGCGGGAGGTCACAATGAGCAGTTCTTC. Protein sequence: CASRPRLAGGHNEQFF.

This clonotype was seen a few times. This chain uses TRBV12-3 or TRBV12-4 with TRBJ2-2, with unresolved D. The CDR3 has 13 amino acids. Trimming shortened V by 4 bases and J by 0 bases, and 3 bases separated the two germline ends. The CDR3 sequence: CASSSPNTGELFF. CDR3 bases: TGTGCCAGCAGTTCCCCGAACACCGGGGAGCTGTTTTTT.

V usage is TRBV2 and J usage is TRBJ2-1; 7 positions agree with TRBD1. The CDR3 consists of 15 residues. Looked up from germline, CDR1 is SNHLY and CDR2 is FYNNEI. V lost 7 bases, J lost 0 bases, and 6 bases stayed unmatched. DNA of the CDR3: TGTGCCAGCACCCGACGGACAGGCTCCTACAATGAGCAGTTCTTC. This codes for CASTRRTGSYNEQFF.

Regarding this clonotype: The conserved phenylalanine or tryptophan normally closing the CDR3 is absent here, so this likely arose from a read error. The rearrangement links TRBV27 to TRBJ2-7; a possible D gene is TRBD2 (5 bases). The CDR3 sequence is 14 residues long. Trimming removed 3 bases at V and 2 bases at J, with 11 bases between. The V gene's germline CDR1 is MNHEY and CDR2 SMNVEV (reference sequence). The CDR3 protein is CASSFGAGTYEQYY. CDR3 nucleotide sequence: TGTGCCAGCAGTTTCGGCGCGGGTACCTACGAGCAGTACTAC.